This is a list of T cell receptor beta chains from one sample in a study of T cell responses to AZD1222 COVID-19 vaccine. Here immunoSEQ multiplex PCR was the method, and the copy in TCRdb shows in-frame clones only, minus some. In the table there are fewer than 200,000 clones, 85% to 95% of which are singletons. The sample was peripheral blood, taken on day 0 of AZD1222 vaccination. The receptor source for this set is an adult in good health. CDR3s include the opening cysteine and the closing phenylalanine or tryptophan. The D gene is left open where the match is weak. Only some rows state a clone size, as once, few, many or a class for expanded clones.

CDR3nt	CDR3aa	d_gene	len	abundance	j_gene	v_gene
TGTGCCAGCAGTTACCTCACAGGGTATCACGAGCAGTACTTC	CASSYLTGYHEQYF	-	14	-	TRBJ2-7	TRBV6-5
TGTGCCAGCAGCTTGTCTGGAACAGATACGCAGTATTTT	CASSLSGTDTQYF	-	13	once	TRBJ2-3	TRBV5-8
TGTGCCAGCAGTGAAGGACCGGTTGGTCAGCCCCAGCATTTT	CASSEGPVGQPQHF	-	14	-	TRBJ1-5	TRBV2
TGTGCCAGCAGTTCTCCCGGGGCGGCTGGAAACACCATATATTTT	CASSSPGAAGNTIYF	-	15	-	TRBJ1-3	TRBV28
TGTGCCACCAGTGACCCGACGGGGCCCCAGCATTTT	CATSDPTGPQHF	-	12	-	TRBJ1-5	TRBV24-1
TGTGCCAGCAGCTCATCTGGGACAGGGGGCCAAGAGACCCAGTACTTC	CASSSSGTGGQETQYF	TRBD1	16	-	TRBJ2-5	TRBV7-7
TGTGCCAGCAGCCCCCCAAGCTCCTACGAGCAGTACTTC	CASSPPSSYEQYF	-	13	once	TRBJ2-7	TRBV7-9
TGCAGCGTTGGAGTGGGGAGGGAAGGCTACACCTTC	CSVGVGREGYTF	-	12	-	TRBJ1-2	TRBV29-1
TGTGCCAGCAGCTGGGCGCAGGGGGGCTACACCTTC	CASSWAQGGYTF	-	12	-	TRBJ1-2	TRBV11-2
TGTGCCAGCAGTCTTCGTGGCAATCAGCCCCAGCATTTT	CASSLRGNQPQHF	-	13	-	TRBJ1-5	TRBV27
TGTGCCAGCAGCCCCGGACAGGTGGGAAACACCATATATTTT	CASSPGQVGNTIYF	TRBD1	14	few	TRBJ1-3	TRBV6-5
TGTGCCAGCAGCTTGCAGGGGAGCTATGGCTACACCTTC	CASSLQGSYGYTF	-	13	-	TRBJ1-2	TRBV5-4
TGTGCCAGCAGTCCAGGGGGCGGTAATTCACCCCTCCACTTT	CASSPGGGNSPLHF	TRBD1	14	-	TRBJ1-6	TRBV27
TGTGCCAGCAGCGAGGGACATTCCTCTGGAAACACCATATATTTT	CASSEGHSSGNTIYF	-	15	-	TRBJ1-3	TRBV13
TGTGCCAGCAGCCAAGACGGGGGCAAAGCTTTCTTT	CASSQDGGKAFF	-	12	-	TRBJ1-1	TRBV3-1/TRBV3-2
TGTGCCTGGAGTTGGGTCACTGAAGCTTTCTTT	CAWSWVTEAFF	-	11	-	TRBJ1-1	TRBV30
TGTGCCATCGAAACGCCCAGGGGGAGGGGGAACACTGAAGCTTTCTTT	CAIETPRGRGNTEAFF	TRBD1	16	-	TRBJ1-1	TRBV28
TGTGCCAGCAGCCGGGACAGGGAAGGGCAGCCCCAGCATTTT	CASSRDREGQPQHF	TRBD1	14	-	TRBJ1-5	TRBV7-9
TGTGCCAGCAGCTTACAGGGCGGGGGTTTGGAGACCCAGTACTTC	CASSLQGGGLETQYF	TRBD2	15	-	TRBJ2-5	TRBV7-2
TGCGCCAGCAGCCAAGAAACAGGCGCAGATACGCAGTATTTT	CASSQETGADTQYF	-	14	-	TRBJ2-3	TRBV4-1
TGTGCCAGCAGCCCTGCCTTTAATGAAAAACTGTTTTTT	CASSPAFNEKLFF	-	13	-	TRBJ1-4	TRBV7-9
TGTGCTAGTGGTCCGGGGGGGCTTAACACCGGGGAGCTGTTTTTT	CASGPGGLNTGELFF	TRBD2	15	-	TRBJ2-2	TRBV12-5
TGCGCCAGCAGCCAAGAGGGGCGCGGGGATACGCAGTATTTT	CASSQEGRGDTQYF	-	14	once	TRBJ2-3	TRBV4-3
TGTGCCAGCAGCTTAAGGGTGAACACTGAAGCTTTCTTT	CASSLRVNTEAFF	-	13	-	TRBJ1-1	TRBV5-6
TGTGCCAGTTTAGGGTCTCCCAATCAGCCCCAGCATTTT	CASLGSPNQPQHF	-	13	few	TRBJ1-5	TRBV10-3
TGTGCCAGCAGTTTCTCCCCCACTAGCGGGTTTGCCTACGAGCAGTACTTC	CASSFSPTSGFAYEQYF	TRBD2	17	-	TRBJ2-7	TRBV28
TGTGCCAGCAGCTTGGAGGTGGCAGGGATCACAGATACGCAGTATTTT	CASSLEVAGITDTQYF	-	16	medium-sized	TRBJ2-3	TRBV5-6
TGTGCCAGCAGCTTCGGGGCCCCGGCAAGGATCTACACCTTC	CASSFGAPARIYTF	-	14	-	TRBJ1-2	TRBV7-9
TGTGCCAGTAGTAAGACCCCCTCAGGTAGCTACGAGCAGTACTTC	CASSKTPSGSYEQYF	-	15	-	TRBJ2-7	TRBV19
TGTGCCAGCACTCGGGACAGCGAGAACTATGGCTACACCTTC	CASTRDSENYGYTF	TRBD1	14	-	TRBJ1-2	TRBV19
TGTGCCAGCAGCTCCGTAGCGGGAGGGGATGAGCAGTTCTTC	CASSSVAGGDEQFF	TRBD2	14	-	TRBJ2-1	TRBV5-4
TGCGCCAGCAGCTTGGGACGAACTGGGGCAGATACGCAGTATTTT	CASSLGRTGADTQYF	-	15	-	TRBJ2-3	TRBV5-1
TGTGCCAGCAGCTTGCAGGGGCGCGACACCGGGGAGCTGTTTTTT	CASSLQGRDTGELFF	-	15	-	TRBJ2-2	TRBV7-8
TGTGCCAGCAGCTACAGGGGGGGGACTGAAGCTTTCTTT	CASSYRGGTEAFF	TRBD1	13	-	TRBJ1-1	TRBV7-2
TGTGCCAGTAGTACCGGGACTAGCGGGAGTGAGACCTACGAGCAGTACTTC	CASSTGTSGSETYEQYF	TRBD2	17	-	TRBJ2-7	TRBV19
TGTGCCAGTAGTATTAGGGGACAGGGCAACTATGGCTACACCTTC	CASSIRGQGNYGYTF	TRBD1	15	-	TRBJ1-2	TRBV19
TGTGCCAGCTCACGAGGAGTGGAAACTGAAGCTTTCTTT	CASSRGVETEAFF	-	13	-	TRBJ1-1	TRBV18
TGTGCCAGCAGTGACTATAGCACAGATACGCAGTATTTT	CASSDYSTDTQYF	-	13	-	TRBJ2-3	TRBV7-9
TGTGCCAGCAGTTTTTCCTATGGGTCTCTCTACGAGCAGTACTTC	CASSFSYGSLYEQYF	-	15	-	TRBJ2-7	TRBV27
TGTGCCAGTAGTCCAGAGACAGGGAGGAGCAATCAGCCCCAGCATTTT	CASSPETGRSNQPQHF	TRBD1	16	few	TRBJ1-5	TRBV19
TGTGCCAGCCGCGGAGATAACTATGGCTACACCTTC	CASRGDNYGYTF	-	12	-	TRBJ1-2	TRBV11-1
TGTGCCAGCACAGGGGGCGATGAAAAACTGTTTTTT	CASTGGDEKLFF	TRBD1	12	once	TRBJ1-4	TRBV19